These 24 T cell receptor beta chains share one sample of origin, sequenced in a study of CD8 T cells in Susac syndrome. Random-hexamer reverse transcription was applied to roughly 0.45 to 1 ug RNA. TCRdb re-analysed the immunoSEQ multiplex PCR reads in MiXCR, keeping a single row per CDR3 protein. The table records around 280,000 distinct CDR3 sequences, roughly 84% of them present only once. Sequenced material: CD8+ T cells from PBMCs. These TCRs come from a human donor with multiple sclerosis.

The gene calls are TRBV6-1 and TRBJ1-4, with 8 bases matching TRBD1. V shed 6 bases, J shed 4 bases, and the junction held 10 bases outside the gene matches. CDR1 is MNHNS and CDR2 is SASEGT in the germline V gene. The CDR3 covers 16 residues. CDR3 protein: CASSLMTTGVNEKLFF. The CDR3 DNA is TGTGCCAGCAGCCTAATGACGACAGGGGTTAATGAAAAACTGTTTTTT.

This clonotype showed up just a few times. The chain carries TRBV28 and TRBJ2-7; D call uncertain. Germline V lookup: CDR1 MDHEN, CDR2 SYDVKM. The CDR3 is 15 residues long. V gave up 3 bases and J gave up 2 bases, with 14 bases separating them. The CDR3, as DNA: TGTGCCAGCAGTTTCCGATCTGTGCCTACCTACGAGCAGTACTTC. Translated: CASSFRSVPTYEQYF.

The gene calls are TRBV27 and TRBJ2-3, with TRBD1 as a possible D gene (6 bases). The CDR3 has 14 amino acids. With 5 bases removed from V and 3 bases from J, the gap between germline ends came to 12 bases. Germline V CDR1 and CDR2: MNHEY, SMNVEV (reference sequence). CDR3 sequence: CASSTFRGTDTQYF. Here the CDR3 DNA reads TGTGCCAGCAGTACTTTCAGGGGTACAGATACGCAGTATTTT.

CDR3 region: CASSSDRVREQFF. For the CDR3, the DNA is TGTGCCAGCAGTTCGGACCGTGTAAGGGAGCAGTTCTTC. The chain carries TRBV6-2 or TRBV6-3 and TRBJ2-1, with D uncertain. V was pared by 4 bases and J by 10 bases, with 14 bases between. The CDR3 has 13 amino acids. Germline loops: CDR1 MNHEY, CDR2 SVGEGT.

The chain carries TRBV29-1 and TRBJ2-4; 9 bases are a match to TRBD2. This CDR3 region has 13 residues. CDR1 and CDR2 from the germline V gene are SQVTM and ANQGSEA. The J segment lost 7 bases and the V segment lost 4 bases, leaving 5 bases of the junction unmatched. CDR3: CSVVASGRNIQYF. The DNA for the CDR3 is TGCAGCGTTGTCGCCAGCGGGAGGAACATTCAGTACTTC.

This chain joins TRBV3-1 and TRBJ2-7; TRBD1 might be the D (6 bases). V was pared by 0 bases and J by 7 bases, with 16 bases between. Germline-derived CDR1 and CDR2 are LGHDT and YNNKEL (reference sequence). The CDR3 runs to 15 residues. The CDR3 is CASSQDIVGASEQYF. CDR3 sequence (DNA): TGTGCCAGCAGCCAAGATATCGTGGGGGCTAGTGAGCAGTACTTC.

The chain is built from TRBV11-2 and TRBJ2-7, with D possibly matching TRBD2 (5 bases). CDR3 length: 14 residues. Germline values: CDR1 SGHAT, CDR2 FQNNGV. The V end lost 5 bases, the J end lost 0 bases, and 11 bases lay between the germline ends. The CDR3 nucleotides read TGTGCCAGCAGCGGGAGCGGTACCTCCTACGAGCAGTACTTC. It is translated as CASSGSGTSYEQYF.

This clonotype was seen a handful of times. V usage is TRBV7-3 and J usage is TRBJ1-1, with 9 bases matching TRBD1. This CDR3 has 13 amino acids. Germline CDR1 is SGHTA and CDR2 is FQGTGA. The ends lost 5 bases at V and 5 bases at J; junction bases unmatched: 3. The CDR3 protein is CASSPTGGTEAFF. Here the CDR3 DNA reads TGTGCCAGCAGCCCGACAGGGGGAACTGAAGCTTTCTTT. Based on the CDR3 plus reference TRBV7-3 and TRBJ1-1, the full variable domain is GAGVSQTPSNKVTEKGKYVELRCDPISGHTALYWYRQSLGQGPEFLIYFQGTGAADDSGLPNDRFFAVRPEGSVSTLKIQRTERGDSAVYLCASSPTGGTEAFFGQGTRLTVV.

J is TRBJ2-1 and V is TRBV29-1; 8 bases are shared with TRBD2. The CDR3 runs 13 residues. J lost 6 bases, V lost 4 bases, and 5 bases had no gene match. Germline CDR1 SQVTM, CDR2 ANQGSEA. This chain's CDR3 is CSVAREGPNEQFF. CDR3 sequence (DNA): TGCAGCGTTGCACGGGAGGGCCCCAATGAGCAGTTCTTC.

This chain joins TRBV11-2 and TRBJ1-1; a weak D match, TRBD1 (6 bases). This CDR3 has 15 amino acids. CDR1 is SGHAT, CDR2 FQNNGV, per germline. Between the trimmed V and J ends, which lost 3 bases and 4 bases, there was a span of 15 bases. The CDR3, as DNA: TGTGCCAGCAGCTTTACTGGGACACTCGGCACTGAAGCTTTCTTT. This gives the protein CASSFTGTLGTEAFF.

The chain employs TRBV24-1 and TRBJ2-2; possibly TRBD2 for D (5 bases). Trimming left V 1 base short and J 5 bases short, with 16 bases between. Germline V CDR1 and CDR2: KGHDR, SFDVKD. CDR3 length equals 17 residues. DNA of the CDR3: TGTGCCACCAGTGATTTCCCGACCTGGGGAGAGACCGGGGAGCTGTTTTTT. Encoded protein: CATSDFPTWGETGELFF.

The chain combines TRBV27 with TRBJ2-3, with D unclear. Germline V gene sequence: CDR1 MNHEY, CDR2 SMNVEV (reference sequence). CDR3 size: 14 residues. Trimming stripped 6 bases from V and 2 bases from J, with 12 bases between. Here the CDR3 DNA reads TGTGCCAGCAGCCCAATCCGGTACACAGATACGCAGTATTTT. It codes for CASSPIRYTDTQYF.

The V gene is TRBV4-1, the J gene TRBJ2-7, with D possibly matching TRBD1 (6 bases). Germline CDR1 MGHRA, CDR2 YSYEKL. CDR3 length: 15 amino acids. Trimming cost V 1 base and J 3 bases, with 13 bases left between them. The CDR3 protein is CASSQGGSGVYEQYF. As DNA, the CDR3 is TGCGCCAGCAGCCAAGGAGGCTCAGGGGTCTACGAGCAGTACTTC.

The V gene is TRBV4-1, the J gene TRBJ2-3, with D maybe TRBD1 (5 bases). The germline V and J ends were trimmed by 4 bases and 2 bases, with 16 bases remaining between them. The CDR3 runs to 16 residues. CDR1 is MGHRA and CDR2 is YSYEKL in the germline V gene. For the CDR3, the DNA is TGCGCCAGCAGCCTCCCCCGGGCAGGGCTCACAGATACGCAGTATTTT. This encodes CASSLPRAGLTDTQYF.

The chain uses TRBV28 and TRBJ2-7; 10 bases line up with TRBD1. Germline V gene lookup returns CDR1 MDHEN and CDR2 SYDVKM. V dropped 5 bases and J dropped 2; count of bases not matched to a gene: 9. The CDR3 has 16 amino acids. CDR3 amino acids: CASSLEPGQGTYEQYF. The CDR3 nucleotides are TGTGCCAGCAGTCTCGAACCGGGACAGGGGACCTACGAGCAGTACTTC.

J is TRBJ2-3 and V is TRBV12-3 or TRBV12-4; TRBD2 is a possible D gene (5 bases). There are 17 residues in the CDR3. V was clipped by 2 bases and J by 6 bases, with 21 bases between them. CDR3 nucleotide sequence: TGTGCCAGCAGTTTACATCTGGGAGAGGTTGGTGGTGATACGCAGTATTTT. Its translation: CASSLHLGEVGGDTQYF.

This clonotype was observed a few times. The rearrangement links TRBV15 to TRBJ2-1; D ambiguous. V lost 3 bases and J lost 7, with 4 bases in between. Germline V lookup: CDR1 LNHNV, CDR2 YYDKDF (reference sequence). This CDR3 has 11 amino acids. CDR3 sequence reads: CATSRGNEQFF. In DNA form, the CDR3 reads TGTGCCACCAGCAGGGGGAATGAGCAGTTCTTC.

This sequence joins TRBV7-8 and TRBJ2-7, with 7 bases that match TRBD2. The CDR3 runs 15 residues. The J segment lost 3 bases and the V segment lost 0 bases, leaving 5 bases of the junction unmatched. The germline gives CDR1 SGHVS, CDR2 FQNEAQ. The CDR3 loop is CASSLALAANYEQYF. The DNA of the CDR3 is TGTGCCAGCAGCTTAGCGCTAGCGGCGAACTACGAGCAGTACTTC.

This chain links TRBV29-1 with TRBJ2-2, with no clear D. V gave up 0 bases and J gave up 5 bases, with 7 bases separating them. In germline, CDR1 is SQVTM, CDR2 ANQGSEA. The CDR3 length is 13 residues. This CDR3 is CSVEDPRTGELFF. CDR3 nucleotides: TGCAGCGTTGAAGATCCCAGGACCGGGGAGCTGTTTTTT.

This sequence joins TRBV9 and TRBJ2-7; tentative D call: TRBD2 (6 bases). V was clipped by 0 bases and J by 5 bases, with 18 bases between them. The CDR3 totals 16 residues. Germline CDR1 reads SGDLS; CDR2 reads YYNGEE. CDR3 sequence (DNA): TGTGCCAGCAGCGTAGAGGGTGGCGGGGTCACCAACGAGCAGTACTTC. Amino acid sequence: CASSVEGGGVTNEQYF.

The CDR3 nucleotides read TGTGCCAGCAGCTTTAGCGGGAAAGAGACCCAGTACTTC. Translated: CASSFSGKETQYF. The rearrangement joins TRBV11-2 to TRBJ2-5, with TRBD2 matching over 8 bases. Germline CDR1 is SGHAT and CDR2 is FQNNGV. The CDR3 covers 13 residues. Germline trimming cut 3 bases from V and 3 bases from J; bases unmatched to any gene: 0.

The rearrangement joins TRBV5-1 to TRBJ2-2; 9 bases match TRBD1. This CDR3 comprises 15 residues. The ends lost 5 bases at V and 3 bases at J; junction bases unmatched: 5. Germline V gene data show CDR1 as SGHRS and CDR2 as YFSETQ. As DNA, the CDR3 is TGCGCCAGCAGTCAGGACAGGGGTTACACCGGGGAGCTGTTTTTT. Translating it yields CASSQDRGYTGELFF.

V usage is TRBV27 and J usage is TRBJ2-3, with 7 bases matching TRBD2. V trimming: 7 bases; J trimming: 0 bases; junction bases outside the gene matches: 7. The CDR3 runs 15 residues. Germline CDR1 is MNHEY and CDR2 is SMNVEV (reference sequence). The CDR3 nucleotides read TGTGCCAGCATGGGCGGGGGTAGTAGCACAGATACGCAGTATTTT. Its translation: CASMGGGSSTDTQYF.

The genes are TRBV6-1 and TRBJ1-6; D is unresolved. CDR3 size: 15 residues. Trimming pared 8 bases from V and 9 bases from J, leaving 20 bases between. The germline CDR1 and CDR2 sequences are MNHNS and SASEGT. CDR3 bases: TGTGCCAGCTGCGTAGACAAGACTTATTCTTCACCCCTCCACTTT. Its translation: CASCVDKTYSSPLHF.